Listed below are T cell receptor beta chains from one sample, sequenced in a study of T cell responses to AZD1222 COVID-19 vaccine. Assay used: immunoSEQ multiplex PCR; TCRdb lists only in-frame clones, some missing. This table has 100,000 or so clones, around 87% appearing once. The sequences come from peripheral blood, collected on day 0 of AZD1222 vaccination. The source is an adult in good health. Each CDR3 is given with its conserved first and last residue. A D gene is named only where the DNA matches it firmly. Some rows have no size entry. The others give once, few or many, or a class for an expanded clone.

J | D | size | V | CDR3 | DNA
TRBJ1-2 | TRBD1 | NA | TRBV5-1 | CASSRAGGTGDGYTF | TGCGCCAGCAGCCGGGCGGGTGGGACAGGCGATGGCTACACCTTC
TRBJ2-1 | TRBD2 | NA | TRBV24-1 | CATSDQRGGQGDEQFF | TGTGCCACCAGTGACCAGCGGGGGGGCCAGGGCGATGAGCAGTTCTTC
TRBJ1-1 | TRBD1 | NA | TRBV6-5 | CAVNRGDTEAFF | TGTGCCGTAAACAGGGGAGACACTGAAGCTTTCTTT
TRBJ1-1 | TRBD1 | NA | TRBV30 | CAWAEGGVNTEAFF | TGTGCCTGGGCTGAAGGGGGCGTGAACACTGAAGCTTTCTTT
TRBJ1-1 | NA | NA | TRBV11-2 | CASSLVSGMNTEAFF | TGTGCCAGCAGCTTAGTCTCAGGTATGAACACTGAAGCTTTCTTT
TRBJ1-1 | NA | NA | TRBV18 | CASSPPSQGNTEAFF | TGTGCCAGCTCACCACCCTCGCAGGGGAACACTGAAGCTTTCTTT
TRBJ1-2 | NA | NA | TRBV6-1 | CASSDGRVYGYTF | TGTGCCAGCAGTGACGGCCGCGTCTATGGCTACACCTTC
TRBJ1-3 | NA | NA | TRBV4-1 | CASSPSGGGSGNTIYF | TGCGCCAGCAGCCCCTCCGGCGGCGGGTCTGGAAACACCATATATTTT
TRBJ2-7 | TRBD1 | once | TRBV18 | CASSPFSHLTGGSYEQYF | TGTGCCAGCTCACCGTTTAGTCATTTAACAGGGGGTAGCTACGAGCAGTACTTC
TRBJ2-7 | TRBD1 | NA | TRBV6-2/TRBV6-3 | CASSTGQVLSYEQYF | TGTGCCAGCAGCACGGGACAGGTTCTTTCCTACGAGCAGTACTTC
TRBJ1-4 | NA | NA | TRBV10-3 | CAISEFGQAAPNEKLFF | TGTGCCATCAGTGAGTTCGGGCAGGCGGCCCCTAATGAAAAACTGTTTTTT
TRBJ1-5 | TRBD1 | once | TRBV7-8 | CASSPGTGRSNQPQHF | TGTGCCAGCAGCCCGGGGACAGGGAGGAGCAATCAGCCCCAGCATTTT
TRBJ2-7 | TRBD1 | NA | TRBV29-1 | CSAGTGQNEQYF | TGCAGCGCCGGGACAGGGCAGAACGAGCAGTACTTC
TRBJ1-2 | NA | NA | TRBV11-2 | CASSLAPGMEYGYTF | TGTGCCAGCAGCTTAGCGCCGGGAATGGAGTATGGCTACACCTTC
TRBJ1-2 | NA | NA | TRBV10-2 | CASSESNPGVGYTF | TGCGCCAGCAGTGAGTCGAACCCTGGGGTCGGCTACACCTTC
TRBJ1-4 | NA | NA | TRBV5-6 | CASSTQRDTLGEKLFF | TGTGCCAGCAGCACACAAAGGGACACACTGGGGGAAAAACTGTTTTTT
TRBJ1-1 | NA | NA | TRBV7-8 | CASSLVGGMNTEAFF | TGTGCCAGCAGCTTGGTGGGGGGCATGAACACTGAAGCTTTCTTT
TRBJ1-5 | NA | few | TRBV2 | CASKSRDFGNQPQHF | TGTGCCAGCAAGAGCAGGGATTTTGGCAATCAGCCCCAGCATTTT
TRBJ2-1 | NA | NA | TRBV5-1 | CASSLDGSQGSNEQFF | TGCGCCAGCAGCTTGGATGGTTCCCAGGGGAGCAATGAGCAGTTCTTC
TRBJ1-2 | NA | once | TRBV5-1 | CASGQPTNYGYTF | TGCGCCAGCGGACAGCCGACTAACTATGGCTACACCTTC
TRBJ2-3 | NA | NA | TRBV7-9 | CASSLVTSTDTQYF | TGTGCCAGCAGCTTAGTCACTAGCACAGATACGCAGTATTTT
TRBJ1-3 | TRBD1 | NA | TRBV5-1 | CASSGTVSGNTIYF | TGCGCCAGCAGCGGGACAGTCTCTGGAAACACCATATATTTT